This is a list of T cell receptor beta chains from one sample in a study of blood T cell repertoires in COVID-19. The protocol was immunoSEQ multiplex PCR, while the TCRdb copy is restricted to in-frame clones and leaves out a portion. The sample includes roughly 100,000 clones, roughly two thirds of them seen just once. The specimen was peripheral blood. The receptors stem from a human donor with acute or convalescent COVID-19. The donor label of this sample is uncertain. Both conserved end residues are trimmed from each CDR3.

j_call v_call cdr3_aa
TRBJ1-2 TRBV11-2 ASSLGGTVYGYT
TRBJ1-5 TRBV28 ASSRTGDYQPQH
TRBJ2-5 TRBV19 ASETGRGTQY
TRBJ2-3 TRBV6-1 ASSGTGTSGGYSTDTQY
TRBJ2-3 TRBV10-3 AIRGGANTDTQY
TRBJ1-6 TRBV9 ASSVKGNSPLH
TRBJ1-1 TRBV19 ASSRQPTDTEAF
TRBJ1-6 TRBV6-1 ASSELSTAYNSPLH
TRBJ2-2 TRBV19 ASTHWPGELF
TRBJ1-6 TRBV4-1 ASSRDRRFSYNSPLH
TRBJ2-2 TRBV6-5 ASRGSGSGIGELF
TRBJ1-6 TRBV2 ASRATGSLNSPLH
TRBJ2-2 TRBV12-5 ASADRSWNTGELF
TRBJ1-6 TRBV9 ASSVDPLGTGYNSPLH
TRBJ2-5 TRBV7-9 ASSLGSDQETQY
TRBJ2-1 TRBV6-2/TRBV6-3 ASSYSGIPPQF
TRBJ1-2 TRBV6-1 ASSDQGAIGYT
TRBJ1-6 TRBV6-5 ASSKGQGSSPLH